One sample yielded the 30 T cell receptor beta chains listed below, sequenced in a study of T cells in Graves' hyperthyroidism and ophthalmopathy. Amplification of TCR beta CDR3 regions used RNA as the template. An initial round of RT-PCR targeting the TCR CDR3 relied on the HTBI primer set. Each CDR3 protein is one row after TCRdb ran MiXCR on the multiplex PCR reads. Of about 580,000 distinct CDR3 sequences in the sample, about 43% were seen once. The sample was peripheral blood or thyroid tissue (not recorded which). These receptor sequences come from a woman younger than 35 with Graves' hyperthyroidism.

V is TRBV4-3 and J is TRBJ2-7; 11 nucleotides align to TRBD2. V trimming: 0 bases; J trimming: 3 bases; junction bases outside the gene matches: 7. This CDR3 contains 17 residues. Germline V CDR1 and CDR2: LGHNA, YSLEER. The CDR3 here is CASSQDASGRTSYEQYF. CDR3 in DNA: TGCGCCAGCAGCCAAGACGCTAGCGGGAGGACGAGCTACGAGCAGTACTTC.

The sample holds one count of this clonotype. The chain carries TRBV20-1 and TRBJ1-5; D unresolved. CDR3 length equals 14 residues. The V and J ends lost 3 bases and 3 bases respectively, with 12 bases between them. Germline CDR1 is DFQATT and CDR2 is SNEGSKA (reference sequence). CDR3 sequence (DNA): TGCAGTGCTAGGGAGGGAGGCGACAATCAGCCCCAGCATTTT. This encodes CSAREGGDNQPQHF.

In its sample, this clonotype was seen once. The gene calls are TRBV12-3 or TRBV12-4 and TRBJ1-1, with a weak D call TRBD1 (6 bases). Trimming left V 8 bases short and J 4 bases short, with 20 bases between. The length of the CDR3 is 15 residues. In DNA form, the CDR3 reads TGTGCCAGCGGCCGCCTAGGGGGGGATGGCACTGAAGCTTTCTTT. This gives the protein CASGRLGGDGTEAFF.

This clonotype came up a few times. This chain links TRBV4-2 with TRBJ2-2, with D possibly being TRBD2 (6 bases). CDR1 and CDR2 from the germline V gene are LGHNA and YNFKEQ. V was pared by 0 bases and J by 3 bases, with 14 bases between. This CDR3 comprises 17 residues. For the CDR3, the DNA is TGTGCCAGCAGCCAAGATAACCGGGAGTGGGACACCGGGGAGCTGTTTTTT. Protein: CASSQDNREWDTGELFF.

This clonotype showed up many times. The chain joins TRBV19 to TRBJ1-1, with 7 bases lining up with TRBD1. In germline, CDR1 is LNHDA, CDR2 SQIVND (reference sequence). Trimming cost V 5 bases and J 8 bases; bases outside gene matches: 11. The CDR3 is 14 residues long. In DNA form, the CDR3 reads TGTGCCAGTAGTCCAAATACAGGGGTATTCGAAGCTTTCTTT. Translated: CASSPNTGVFEAFF.

This clonotype came up many times. The chain is built from TRBV19 and TRBJ1-2; weak D call: TRBD1 (6 bases). Germline values: CDR1 LNHDA, CDR2 SQIVND (reference sequence). V lost 3 bases and J lost 6, with 14 bases in between. CDR3 length: 14 residues. The CDR3 DNA follows: TGTGCCAGTAGTATGGGACGCGGGGGGCATGGCTACACCTTC. Its translation: CASSMGRGGHGYTF.

The genes are TRBV29-1 and TRBJ2-7; 13 bases match TRBD2. The CDR3 runs 11 residues. V lost 8 bases to trimming and J lost 11 bases; unmatched junction nucleotides: 6. Germline V gene sequence: CDR1 SQVTM, CDR2 ANQGSEA. The CDR3 protein is CSIATSGRKYF. In DNA, the CDR3 is TGCAGCATTGCGACTAGCGGGAGGAAGTACTTC.

This clonotype was seen more than once but under ten times. This sequence joins TRBV12-3 or TRBV12-4 and TRBJ2-2; maybe TRBD2 (6 bases). The CDR3 loop spans 17 amino acids. V gave up 4 bases and J gave up 1 base, with 16 bases separating them. CDR3 DNA sequence: TGTGCCAGCAGTTCCCTAGTCGCGGGATTGAACACCGGGGAGCTGTTTTTT. Protein: CASSSLVAGLNTGELFF.

In this sample, this clonotype turned up many times. The chain joins TRBV5-5 to TRBJ2-7; possible D gene TRBD1, 5 bases. Per the germline V gene, CDR1 is SGHKS and CDR2 is YYEKEE (reference sequence). This CDR3 has 13 residues. The V end lost 4 bases, the J end lost 3 bases, and 11 bases lay between the germline ends. The CDR3 DNA follows: TGTGCCAGCAGCCCCAGGGCACTCTACGAGCAGTACTTC. Protein sequence: CASSPRALYEQYF.

The chain links TRBV3-1 to TRBJ1-3; D gene uncertain. Trimming stripped 1 base from V and 0 bases from J, with 10 bases between. This CDR3 contains 16 residues. Per germline, CDR1 LGHDT and CDR2 YNNKEL (reference sequence). The CDR3: CASSQVAGFSGNTIYF. In DNA form, the CDR3 reads TGTGCCAGCAGCCAAGTAGCAGGCTTCTCTGGAAACACCATATATTTT. Variable domain in full (rest from reference TRBV3-1 and TRBJ1-3): DTAVSQTPKYLVTQMGNDKSIKCEQNLGHDTMYWYKQDSKKFLKIMFSYNNKELIINETVPNRFSPKSPDKAHLNLHINSLELGDSAVYFCASSQVAGFSGNTIYFGEGSWLTVV.

The table lists this clonotype with a few counts. The rearrangement links TRBV2 to TRBJ2-1; D is possibly TRBD1 or TRBD2 (6 bases each). The CDR3 runs to 17 residues. The V and J ends lost 2 bases and 0 bases respectively, with 14 bases between them. Germline V gives CDR1 SNHLY, CDR2 FYNNEI. The CDR3 here is CASSELGGLSSYNEQFF. CDR3 nucleotides: TGTGCCAGCAGTGAATTGGGGGGCCTAAGCTCCTACAATGAGCAGTTCTTC.

Ten or more counts support this clonotype. The chain carries TRBV7-3 and TRBJ2-7; D call uncertain. This CDR3 has 14 residues. Trimming removed 5 bases from V and 0 bases from J, with 11 bases in between. Looked up from germline, CDR1 is SGHTA and CDR2 is FQGTGA. CDR3 coding DNA: TGTGCCAGCAGCCAAAGTAGGGACTCCTACGAGCAGTACTTC. It is translated as CASSQSRDSYEQYF.

This clonotype was seen more than once but under ten times. The rearrangement uses TRBV7-2 and TRBJ1-1; the D is unclear. Germline CDR1 reads SGHTA; CDR2 reads FQGNSA. CDR3 size: 14 residues. The V gene lost 6 bases and the J gene lost 6 bases, with 17 bases spanning the gap. CDR3 DNA sequence: TGTGCCAGCAGTTCGGAGCGGGGTATCGCTGAAGCTTTCTTT. Translation gives CASSSERGIAEAFF.

In this sample, this clonotype turned up many times. The genes are TRBV7-9 and TRBJ2-7; 8 bases fit TRBD2. The trim removed 5 bases at V and 6 bases at J, leaving 12 bases unmatched. Germline V lookup: CDR1 SEHNR, CDR2 FQNEAQ (reference sequence). The CDR3 spans 15 residues. The CDR3 coding sequence is TGTGCCAGCAGCAGAATAGGGACTAGTCGAACCGAGCAGTACTTC. Encoded protein: CASSRIGTSRTEQYF.

V and J are TRBV9 and TRBJ1-6, with 9 bases matching TRBD1. CDR1 SGDLS and CDR2 YYNGEE come from the germline V gene. CDR3 length equals 16 residues. The J segment lost 7 bases and the V segment lost 3 bases, leaving 8 bases of the junction unmatched. The DNA of the CDR3 is TGTGCCAGCAGCGAGCCAGCGGGACAGGGAAATTCACCCCTCCACTTT. It yields the protein CASSEPAGQGNSPLHF.

The chain is built from TRBV5-1 and TRBJ2-7; TRBD2 matches 9 bases. The CDR3 totals 15 residues. Looked up from germline, CDR1 is SGHRS and CDR2 is YFSETQ. The V gene end was trimmed by 0 bases and the J gene end by 7 bases; junction bases not matched to a gene: 8. DNA for the CDR3: TGCGCCAGCAGCTTGGCCTCTAGCGGGGACAGTGAGCAGTACTTC. The encoded protein is CASSLASSGDSEQYF.

The chain carries TRBV29-1 and TRBJ2-5, with TRBD1 matching 9 bases. Trimming took 3 bases from V and 5 from J; bases not matched to a gene: 7. The CDR3 runs to 14 residues. Germline lookup yields CDR1 SQVTM and CDR2 ANQGSEA. The chain's CDR3 is CSVEWDREAETQYF. In nucleotides, the CDR3 is TGCAGCGTTGAGTGGGACAGGGAAGCGGAGACCCAGTACTTC. Supplemented by reference TRBV29-1 and TRBJ2-5, the full variable domain reads SAVISQKPSRDICQRGTSLTIQCQVDSQVTMMFWYRQQPGQSLTLIATANQGSEATYESGFVIDKFPISRPNLTFSTLTVSNMSPEDSSIYLCSVEWDREAETQYFGPGTRLLVL.

Concerning this clonotype: A much more abundant neighbour one base away suggests this may be a read error. The J gene is TRBJ1-1, the V gene TRBV10-3; possibly TRBD1 for D (6 bases). Trimming removed 6 bases from V and 6 bases from J, with 23 bases in between. Germline values: CDR1 ENHRY, CDR2 SYGVKD. The CDR3 spans 16 residues. CDR3 sequence: CAISQDPTGRSAEAFF. The CDR3 DNA reads TGTGCCATCAGCCAAGATCCTACAGGGAGGTCTGCTGAAGCTTTCTTT.

The V gene is TRBV11-2, the J gene TRBJ2-7; 15 bases match TRBD2. Trimming removed 2 bases from V and 0 bases from J; junction bases left unmatched: 8. This CDR3 is 19 amino acids long. Per the germline V gene, CDR1 is SGHAT and CDR2 is FQNNGV. CDR3 sequence reads: CASSLSGLAGGKSSYEQYF. The DNA for the CDR3 is TGTGCCAGCAGCTTATCGGGACTAGCGGGAGGCAAGAGCTCCTACGAGCAGTACTTC. The full variable domain, in which reference TRBV11-2 and TRBJ2-7 provide the parts outside the CDR3, is EAGVAQSPRYKIIEKRQSVAFWCNPISGHATLYWYQQILGQGPKLLIQFQNNGVVDDSQLPKDRFSAERLKGVDSTLKIQPAKLEDSAVYLCASSLSGLAGGKSSYEQYFGPGTRLTVT.

V and J are TRBV3-1 and TRBJ1-1; weak D call: TRBD1 (6 bases). V lost 1 base and J 4 bases, leaving 13 bases between the germline ends. Looked up from germline, CDR1 is LGHDT and CDR2 is YNNKEL (reference sequence). This CDR3 contains 15 residues. DNA for the CDR3: TGTGCCAGCAGCCAAGGGGCACAGGGCCTCACTGAAGCTTTCTTT. Protein product: CASSQGAQGLTEAFF.

This clonotype was found many times. V gene TRBV29-1 combines with J gene TRBJ1-1; 7 bases line up with TRBD1. In germline, CDR1 is SQVTM, CDR2 ANQGSEA. CDR3 length: 13 residues. V gave up 7 bases and J gave up 2 bases; unmatched junction bases: 7. CDR3 coding DNA: TGCAGCGGTGAGGGGGCGGCAAACACTGAAGCTTTCTTT. Protein sequence: CSGEGAANTEAFF.

This clonotype was found a few times. The CDR3 DNA follows: TGCGCCAGCAGCTTGACAGGGGGGAGAACAGATACGCAGTATTTT. Residues: CASSLTGGRTDTQYF. The rearrangement joins TRBV5-1 to TRBJ2-3; the match to TRBD1 covers 8 bases. The germline gives CDR1 SGHRS, CDR2 YFSETQ. The V segment lost 1 base and the J segment 3 bases; nucleotides outside the gene matches: 4. CDR3 length equals 15 residues.

This clonotype occurred once. The chain employs TRBV7-2 and TRBJ2-7, with 7 bases identical to TRBD2. The J call may be wrong; the DNA end is better matched by TRBJ2-1. Germline CDR1 reads SGHTA; CDR2 reads FQGNSA. The CDR3 extends over 16 amino acids. The CDR3 region is CASSLPRGRPYNEQFF. Here the CDR3 DNA reads TGTGCCAGCAGCCTTCCGCGGGGGAGGCCTTACAATGAGCAGTTCTTC.

The CDR3 region is CASRLDRGAEQYF. The CDR3 DNA sequence: TGTGCCAGCAGACTGGACAGGGGCGCTGAGCAGTACTTC. The chain is built from TRBV6-6 and TRBJ2-7; 9 bases match TRBD1. Per the germline V gene, CDR1 is MNHNY and CDR2 is SVGAGI (reference sequence). J lost 7 bases, V lost 6 bases, and 7 bases had no gene match. The CDR3 is 13 amino acids.

In regard to this clonotype: A read error may be the cause here, since a much bigger clone is one base away. CDR3 nucleotide sequence: TGTGCCAGCGGCCCTGACATTTCCTACGAGCAGTACTTC. Translation gives CASGPDISYEQYF. This sequence joins TRBV2 and TRBJ2-7, with D unclear. This CDR3 spans 13 amino acids. The V gene's germline CDR1 is SNHLY and CDR2 FYNNEI. Trimming removed 8 bases at V and 1 base at J, with 12 bases between. Together with reference TRBV2 and TRBJ2-7, the CDR3 gives the full variable domain: EPEVTQTPSHQVTQMGQEVILRCVPISNHLYFYWYRQILGQKVEFLVSFYNNEISEKSEIFDDQFSVERPDGSNFTLKIRSTKLEDSAMYFCASGPDISYEQYFGPGTRLTVT.

Notes on this clonotype: Relative to the germline gene, one junction end is altered; a read error may explain this. The rearrangement uses TRBV5-4 and TRBJ1-2; 8 bases align to TRBD1. Germline loops: CDR1 SGHNT, CDR2 YYREEE (reference sequence). The length of the CDR3 is 16 residues. The CDR3 sequence is CASSPPGQGVDYGYTF. The CDR3, as DNA: TGCGCCAGCAGCCCCCCAGGACAGGGAGTCGACTATGGCTACACCTTC.

This clonotype was observed many times. The gene calls are TRBV5-1 and TRBJ1-5; maybe TRBD1 (5 bases). V was trimmed by 0 bases and J by 2 bases, leaving 12 bases between them. Germline lookup yields CDR1 SGHRS and CDR2 YFSETQ. The CDR3 is made up of 16 amino acids. The CDR3 DNA sequence: TGCGCCAGCAGCTTGGGGCTAGGGGATGGCAATCAGCCCCAGCATTTT. Its translation is CASSLGLGDGNQPQHF.

The rearrangement joins TRBV20-1 to TRBJ2-3; 10 bases line up with TRBD2. Germline CDR1 and CDR2: DFQATT and SNEGSKA (reference sequence). The CDR3 consists of 15 residues. Trimming cost V 2 bases and J 4 bases; bases outside gene matches: 6. The CDR3 spells CSARQAGGPADTQYF. DNA of the CDR3: TGCAGTGCTAGACAAGCGGGAGGGCCGGCAGATACGCAGTATTTT.

This clonotype was observed at least ten times. This chain connects TRBV7-2 to TRBJ1-1, with D perhaps matching TRBD1 (6 bases). The CDR3 contains 17 residues. From germline, CDR1 is SGHTA and CDR2 FQGNSA. Trimming shortened V by 5 bases and J by 5 bases, and 24 bases separated the two germline ends. The CDR3 DNA reads as TGTGCCAGCAGCCCCTGGGTCAGGGGACAAATCGTGACTGAAGCTTTCTTT. Protein: CASSPWVRGQIVTEAFF.

The V call is TRBV14, the J call TRBJ2-2; TRBD2 agrees at 11 bases. The trim removed 1 base at V and 7 bases at J, leaving 8 bases unmatched. CDR1 is SGHDN, CDR2 FVKESK, per germline. The CDR3 is made up of 17 amino acids. In DNA form, the CDR3 reads TGTGCCAGCAGCCAAGGGGCTAGCGGGAGGATTAGCGGGGAGCTGTTTTTT. Translated, it gives CASSQGASGRISGELFF. The variable domain in full, with the rest retrieved from reference TRBV14 and TRBJ2-2, is EAGVTQFPSHSVIEKGQTVTLRCDPISGHDNLYWYRRVMGKEIKFLLHFVKESKQDESGMPNNRFLAERTGGTYSTLKVQPAELEDSGVYFCASSQGASGRISGELFFGEGSRLTVL.